Reported below is one T cell receptor (beta chain). Other nucleotide sequences in the sample specify the same CDR3. This record belongs to a study of blood T cell repertoires in COVID-19. Study at large: T cells, B-cell-depleted T cells, or PBMCs supplied cDNA or gDNA.

In germline, CDR1 is SGHTA, CDR2 FQGTGA. The CDR3 contains 13 residues. V lost 0 bases and J 3 bases, leaving 5 bases between the germline ends. Participant age was roughly 18 to 89 years, and participants resided in around 24 US areas. In the study's own analysis: Estimation of nucleated cell counts relied on the amplification of reference gene primers. TCRdb keeps only in-frame clones here, not all; method: immunoSEQ multiplex PCR. From that table come the V and J calls and clone size; the DNA was used to work out D and trimming. The repertoire holds 250,000 or so clones, with around 90% as singletons.

The chain is built from TRBV7-3 and TRBJ2-5; tentative D call: TRBD2 (5 bases). What was sequenced was PBMCs or T cells enriched from blood (not recorded which). The clonotype was recovered from a human donor in a cohort exposed to, infected with or recovered from COVID-19 (not recorded which). The donor label of this sample is uncertain. The chain's CDR3 is CASSLTAEETQYF. The CDR3 nucleotides read TGTGCCAGCAGCTTAACAGCGGAAGAGACCCAGTACTTC.